Reported below is one T cell receptor (beta chain). The antigen is undetermined. This entry belongs to a study of shared clonotypes between healthy human individuals. Overall study: Every donor yielded three CD4 naive, three CD4 memory, two CD8 naive and one CD8 memory plate.

This CDR3 comprises 12 residues. Germline CDR1 MNHNS, CDR2 SASEGT. V lost 11 bases to trimming and J lost 1 base, with 11 bases between them. The donors, healthy adults who were HIV-negative, had experienced no recent acute infections or vaccinations. Produced via immunoSEQ multiplex PCR; TCRdb's table is partial and in-frame only. The top ten clones hold around 0.38% of a sample with roughly 2.2 million clones, just under 95% of them seen once. Study-level findings and limits: Even with large depth, rarefaction showed that sorted-subset sequencing was incomplete.

Sequencing was carried out using naive CD4+ T cells from PBMCs. As for subset: CD45RA+ positively selected. The origin of this receptor is a man aged 18 to 30 in good health. Some clones in this sample may be carry-over from other donors' samples. V is TRBV6-1 and J is TRBJ2-5; unclear D gene. CDR3 amino acids: CASQLGQETQYF. As DNA, the CDR3 is TGTGCCTCCCAACTGGGCCAAGAGACCCAGTACTTC.